This T cell receptor beta chain came from a study of T cell responses to AZD1222 COVID-19 vaccine. Study results and caveats: Repertoire sampling was restricted to post-peak T cell response timepoints.

Worth noting for this clone: Its antigen is as yet unknown.

Method: immunoSEQ multiplex PCR; TCRdb's copy keeps in-frame clones and lacks some. The sample has around 140,000 clones; 70% to 90% are singletons. V lost 2 bases and J lost 0; bases outside the gene matches: 6. CDR1 LGHDT and CDR2 YNNKEL come from the germline V gene (reference sequence). The CDR3 extends over 17 amino acids. Here the sequenced sample was peripheral blood, taken 28 days after the second AZD1222 dose. The chain links TRBV3-1 (or the pseudogene TRBV3-2) to TRBJ1-3, with 8 bases fitting TRBD1. The sequence was obtained from an adult who received the AZD1222 COVID-19 vaccine. CDR3 amino acids: CASSQWTGPSSGNTIYF. The CDR3, as DNA: TGTGCCAGCAGCCAATGGACAGGGCCGAGCTCTGGAAACACCATATATTTT.